These 31 T cell receptor beta chains were sequenced from one sample in a study of cytotoxic CD8 clonotypes in ibrutinib-treated CLL. Sequencing used immunoSEQ multiplex PCR; TCRdb keeps in-frame clones, though not all of them. The sample consists of tens of thousands of clones, about 64% of them appearing once. Sequencing was performed on PBMCs, taken after 24 months of ibrutinib treatment. The receptors shown here come from a human donor with chronic lymphocytic leukemia.

This clone has a handful of counts. CDR3 protein: CASQEEQGPGANVLTF. CDR3 bases: TGTGCCAGTCAAGAGGAGCAAGGGCCAGGCGCCAACGTCCTGACTTTC. The chain is built from TRBV19 and TRBJ2-6; D ambiguous. Trimming removed 8 bases from V and 7 bases from J, with 21 bases in between. Per the germline V gene, CDR1 is LNHDA and CDR2 is SQIVND (reference sequence). CDR3 length: 16 residues. Together with reference TRBV19 and TRBJ2-6, the CDR3 gives the full variable domain: DGGITQSPKYLFRKEGQNVTLSCEQNLNHDAMYWYRQDPGQGLRLIYYSQIVNDFQKGDIAEGYSVSREKKESFPLTVTSAQKNPTAFYLCASQEEQGPGANVLTFGAGSRLTVL.

CDR3 DNA: TGTGCCAGCAGGCGTACAGGCACCTCCTACAATGAGCAGTTCTTC. It yields the protein CASRRTGTSYNEQFF. V gene TRBV11-2 combines with J gene TRBJ2-1, with TRBD1 as a possible D gene (5 bases). The V gene's germline CDR1 is SGHAT and CDR2 FQNNGV. This CDR3 is 15 amino acids long. Trimming took 6 bases from V and 0 from J, leaving 12 bases between them.

This clone was seen only a few times. The rearrangement joins TRBV19 to TRBJ2-3; 7 nucleotides agree with TRBD1. The trim removed 5 bases at V and 0 bases at J, leaving 8 bases unmatched. The germline V gene encodes CDR1 LNHDA and CDR2 SQIVND (reference sequence). The CDR3 runs 16 residues. The DNA for the CDR3 is TGTGCCAGTAGTGCAGACAGGGCCTCTAGCACAGATACGCAGTATTTT. It codes for CASSADRASSTDTQYF. The full variable domain, rest sourced from reference TRBV19 and TRBJ2-3, is DGGITQSPKYLFRKEGQNVTLSCEQNLNHDAMYWYRQDPGQGLRLIYYSQIVNDFQKGDIAEGYSVSREKKESFPLTVTSAQKNPTAFYLCASSADRASSTDTQYFGPGTRLTVL.

The V and J genes are TRBV29-1 and TRBJ1-2, with a weak D call TRBD1 (5 bases). CDR3 length: 13 amino acids. The V and J ends lost 8 bases and 6 bases respectively, with 19 bases between them. Germline lookup yields CDR1 SQVTM and CDR2 ANQGSEA. The CDR3 protein is CSMLRDANDGYTF. The CDR3 DNA reads as TGCAGCATGCTCCGGGACGCCAATGATGGCTACACCTTC.

In nucleotides, the CDR3 is TGTGCCAGCAGCCCTTCCCTTGGAAACTATAATTCACCCCTCCACTTT. Translation: CASSPSLGNYNSPLHF. V usage is TRBV5-6 and J usage is TRBJ1-6; D call uncertain. From germline, CDR1 is SGHDT and CDR2 YYEEEE. This CDR3 contains 16 residues. The V end was cut by 4 bases, the J end by 3 bases, with 14 bases between.

The chain uses TRBV5-4 and TRBJ2-5; 8 positions agree with TRBD2. Germline assignment: CDR1 SGHNT and CDR2 YYREEE (reference sequence). Unmatched junction bases numbered 9, after V lost 0 bases and J lost 5 bases. This CDR3 is 16 amino acids long. The CDR3 sequence is CASSLAPGLGGETQYF. The CDR3 region has the DNA TGTGCCAGCAGCTTGGCCCCGGGACTAGGGGGGGAGACCCAGTACTTC. Full variable domain (outside the CDR3, taken from reference TRBV5-4 and TRBJ2-5): ETGVTQSPTHLIKTRGQQVTLRCSSQSGHNTVSWYQQALGQGPQFIFQYYREEENGRGNFPPRFSGLQFPNYSSELNVNALELDDSALYLCASSLAPGLGGETQYFGPGTRLLVL.

The chain combines TRBV10-3 with TRBJ1-1; no reliable D call. The CDR3 sequence is 15 residues long. The V gene lost 10 bases and the J gene lost 3 bases, with 21 bases spanning the gap. From germline, CDR1 is ENHRY and CDR2 SYGVKD. The CDR3 is CATGRGDVPYTEAFF. The CDR3 coding sequence is TGTGCCACCGGACGGGGAGACGTTCCTTACACTGAAGCTTTCTTT.

The chain carries TRBV9 and TRBJ1-2, with D maybe TRBD1 (5 bases). This CDR3 is built from 17 residues. Germline V lookup: CDR1 SGDLS, CDR2 YYNGEE. V was pared by 0 bases and J by 6 bases, with 21 bases between. The DNA of the CDR3 is TGTGCCAGCAGCGTAGCTTACACTGTTGGGGGTATCGATGGCTACACCTTC. Translating gives CASSVAYTVGGIDGYTF.

The chain recombines TRBV5-4 with TRBJ1-4; D is perhaps TRBD1 (6 bases). Germline CDR1 reads SGHNT; CDR2 reads YYREEE (reference sequence). V shed 1 base and J shed 10 bases, with 14 bases lying between them. The CDR3 is 14 residues long. In DNA form, the CDR3 reads TGTGCCAGCAGCTTGAATATACAGGGCGGAAAACTGTTTTTT. This codes for CASSLNIQGGKLFF.

This clone has a handful of counts. This specimen includes other DNA sequences encoding the same CDR3. J is TRBJ2-5 and V is TRBV10-1; D possibly corresponds to TRBD1 (6 bases). The CDR3 loop spans 13 amino acids. Trimming took off 6 bases at V and 1 base at J, with 9 bases between the two ends. The germline CDR1 and CDR2 sequences are WNHNN and SYGVQD (reference sequence). The CDR3 region has the DNA TGCGCCAGCAGCAGACAGGTCCAAGAGACCCAGTACTTC. Its protein product is CASSRQVQETQYF.

J is TRBJ1-1 and V is TRBV7-9; the D is unclear. The germline CDR1 and CDR2 sequences are SEHNR and FQNEAQ (reference sequence). The CDR3 runs to 13 residues. V was pared by 6 bases and J by 3 bases, with 11 bases between. CDR3 coding DNA: TGTGCCAGCAGTCAGGACCGTTACACTGAAGCTTTCTTT. Its protein is CASSQDRYTEAFF.

The rearrangement links TRBV10-3 to TRBJ1-3; D not resolved. The germline V and J ends were trimmed by 0 bases and 0 bases, with 9 bases remaining between them. This CDR3 region has 16 residues. Per germline, CDR1 ENHRY and CDR2 SYGVKD. CDR3 sequence: CAISESSADSGNTIYF. The DNA for the CDR3 is TGTGCCATCAGTGAGTCGTCGGCAGACTCTGGAAACACCATATATTTT.

J is TRBJ1-1 and V is TRBV7-2; tentative D call: TRBD1 (6 bases). Per the germline V gene, CDR1 is SGHTA and CDR2 is FQGNSA. The CDR3 contains 12 residues. V gave up 5 bases and J gave up 11 bases, with 15 bases separating them. The CDR3 loop reads CASSEQGGVAFF. The CDR3 DNA is TGTGCCAGCAGCGAACAGGGTGGCGTCGCTTTCTTT.

The genes are TRBV10-2 and TRBJ2-7, with D uncertain. The ends were cut back, 6 bases at V and 2 bases at J, with 11 bases in the middle. The germline CDR1 and CDR2 sequences are WSHSY and SAAADI. This CDR3 has 13 amino acids. DNA for the CDR3: TGCGCCAGCAGGGACCTGACCGCCTACGAGCAGTACTTC. Translating it yields CASRDLTAYEQYF.

The CDR3 DNA reads TGTGCCAGTAGTATCCAGACAGGGGTTACTGAAGCTTTCTTT. Translation: CASSIQTGVTEAFF. The chain carries TRBV19 and TRBJ1-1; 8 nucleotides align to TRBD1. Germline values: CDR1 LNHDA, CDR2 SQIVND (reference sequence). The V gene end was trimmed by 3 bases and the J gene end by 5 bases; junction bases not matched to a gene: 5. The CDR3 loop spans 14 amino acids.

This sequence joins TRBV30 and TRBJ1-2; TRBD1 aligns across 7 bases. In germline, CDR1 is GTSNPN, CDR2 SVGIG (reference sequence). J was trimmed by 4 bases and V by 5 bases; bases with no gene match: 10. The CDR3 loop spans 14 amino acids. DNA of the CDR3: TGTGCCTGGGACAGGGTCCTTAATTCCTATGGCTACACCTTC. This sequence encodes CAWDRVLNSYGYTF.

V gene TRBV10-2 combines with J gene TRBJ1-2; no clear D gene. Germline V gene sequence: CDR1 WSHSY, CDR2 SAAADI. Trimming took 2 bases from V and 7 from J, leaving 14 bases between them. The CDR3 has 14 amino acids. Here the CDR3 DNA reads TGCGCCAGCAGTGAGGCGGCGCGGGCTCCTGGCTACACCTTC. It translates to CASSEAARAPGYTF.

The chain is built from TRBV25-1 and TRBJ1-2, with 7 bases fitting TRBD1. The CDR3 runs to 14 residues. Germline loops: CDR1 MGHDK, CDR2 SYGVNS. J lost 2 bases, V lost 1 base, and 1 base had no gene match. CDR3 DNA sequence: TGTGCCAGCAGTGAATGGGACAGCAACTATGGCTACACCTTC. It encodes CASSEWDSNYGYTF.

The chain couples TRBV10-2 to TRBJ1-4; 11 bases are shared with TRBD1. Germline-derived CDR1 and CDR2 are WSHSY and SAAADI. This CDR3 spans 17 amino acids. V was pared by 3 bases and J by 5 bases, with 8 bases of the junction left unmatched. The CDR3 spells CASSDSIRDRGNEKLFF. The CDR3 DNA sequence: TGCGCCAGCAGTGATTCCATCCGGGACAGGGGGAATGAAAAACTGTTTTTT.

This clone was seen once. This chain uses TRBV29-1 with TRBJ2-1; D unclear. Per the germline V gene, CDR1 is SQVTM and CDR2 is ANQGSEA. This CDR3 region has 16 residues. The ends were cut back, 4 bases at V and 8 bases at J, with 24 bases in the middle. This CDR3 is CSVVGWVEALSDEQFF. The CDR3 region has the DNA TGCAGCGTTGTTGGGTGGGTCGAGGCTTTGTCGGATGAGCAGTTCTTC.

The sample holds a few counts of this clone. This chain uses TRBV19 with TRBJ1-1; D possibly corresponds to TRBD1 (5 bases). This CDR3 region has 15 residues. Trimming stripped 7 bases from V and 0 bases from J, with 15 bases between. The germline gives CDR1 LNHDA, CDR2 SQIVND (reference sequence). The CDR3, as DNA: TGTGCCAGTAAATTCGAGGGACTCATGAACACTGAAGCTTTCTTT. Translating it yields CASKFEGLMNTEAFF.

This clone was seen only once. The chain's CDR3 is CASSYVGGDTQYF. The CDR3 region has the DNA TGTGCCAGCAGTTACGTCGGGGGAGATACGCAGTATTTT. The chain carries TRBV6-5 and TRBJ2-3, with D tentatively TRBD2 (6 bases). Germline V gives CDR1 MNHEY, CDR2 SVGAGI. Trimming cost V 2 bases and J 5 bases, with 8 bases left between them. This CDR3 region has 13 residues.

This clone has a handful of counts. The V call is TRBV25-1, the J call TRBJ1-6; D is possibly TRBD1 (6 bases). Per the germline V gene, CDR1 is MGHDK and CDR2 is SYGVNS. Trimming left V 6 bases short and J 8 bases short, with 17 bases between. CDR3 length equals 15 residues. The CDR3 region has the DNA TGTGCCAGCAGCGGAGGGGGACCCCCGGATTCACCCCTCCACTTT. Amino acids: CASSGGGPPDSPLHF.

A single count supports this clone. This chain connects TRBV11-2 to TRBJ1-2; no clear D. Germline CDR1 and CDR2: SGHAT and FQNNGV. This CDR3 is built from 15 residues. Trimming pared 2 bases from V and 8 bases from J, leaving 18 bases between. This CDR3 is CASSLLRDPRRGYTF. The CDR3 DNA reads TGTGCCAGCAGCTTACTCCGGGATCCGAGGCGGGGCTACACCTTC.

The rearrangement uses TRBV10-1 and TRBJ2-2; no firm D call. V lost 8 bases to trimming and J lost 5 bases, with 18 bases between them. The CDR3 length is 15 residues. CDR1 WNHNN and CDR2 SYGVQD come from the germline V gene (reference sequence). The CDR3 sequence: CASSKSPPPTGELFF. The CDR3 DNA sequence: TGCGCCAGCTCCAAATCCCCGCCGCCTACCGGGGAGCTGTTTTTT.

The chain recombines TRBV14 with TRBJ1-2; D is unclear. CDR1 is SGHDN and CDR2 is FVKESK in the germline V gene. Trimming took 3 bases from V and 6 from J, leaving 11 bases between them. The CDR3 has 13 amino acids. Here the CDR3 reads CASSQSAWDGYTF. CDR3 sequence (DNA): TGTGCCAGCAGCCAGAGTGCCTGGGATGGCTACACCTTC.

The J gene is TRBJ2-1, the V gene TRBV5-6, with TRBD2 matching over 8 bases. CDR3 length: 17 residues. The trim removed 1 base at V and 5 bases at J, leaving 11 bases unmatched. CDR1 is SGHDT and CDR2 is YYEEEE in the germline V gene. Here the CDR3 DNA reads TGTGCCAGCAGCTTGTATCGGGGGGGCCGAGTGGACAATGAGCAGTTCTTC. Translated: CASSLYRGGRVDNEQFF. Full variable domain (remainder filled in from reference TRBV5-6 and TRBJ2-1): DAGVTQSPTHLIKTRGQQVTLRCSPKSGHDTVSWYQQALGQGPQFIFQYYEEEERQRGNFPDRFSGHQFPNYSSELNVNALLLGDSALYLCASSLYRGGRVDNEQFFGPGTRLTVL.

This sequence joins TRBV5-6 and TRBJ2-5; TRBD1 might be the D (5 bases). Trimming took 0 bases from V and 4 from J, leaving 7 bases between them. Germline values: CDR1 SGHDT, CDR2 YYEEEE. The CDR3 has 13 amino acids. The DNA of the CDR3 is TGTGCCAGCAGCTTGGGGGGCCCAGAGACCCAGTACTTC. This encodes CASSLGGPETQYF.

The rearrangement uses TRBV18 and TRBJ2-7; 8 bases map to TRBD1. In germline, CDR1 is KGHSH, CDR2 LQKENI. The ends lost 5 bases at V and 0 bases at J; junction bases unmatched: 6. The CDR3 covers 15 residues. CDR3 bases: TGTGCCAGCTCAGCCAGGGGGCAAGGCTCCTACGAGCAGTACTTC. Its protein product is CASSARGQGSYEQYF. Full variable domain (outside the CDR3, taken from reference TRBV18 and TRBJ2-7): NAGVMQNPRHLVRRRGQEARLRCSPMKGHSHVYWYRQLPEEGLKFMVYLQKENIIDESGMPKERFSAEFPKEGPSILRIQQVVRGDSAAYFCASSARGQGSYEQYFGPGTRLTVT.

The rearrangement joins TRBV29-1 to TRBJ1-3, with D uncertain. This CDR3 spans 14 amino acids. CDR1 SQVTM and CDR2 ANQGSEA come from the germline V gene. V lost 7 bases and J lost 4, with 17 bases in between. The CDR3 loop is CSAHDQVAGNTIYF. CDR3 DNA sequence: TGCAGCGCCCACGATCAGGTAGCGGGAAACACCATATATTTT.

This sequence joins TRBV7-8 and TRBJ2-2, with a weak D call TRBD2 (6 bases). In germline, CDR1 is SGHVS, CDR2 FQNEAQ. The V end was cut by 2 bases, the J end by 2 bases, with 18 bases between. This CDR3 region has 18 residues. CDR3 region: CASSLMYGRGSNTGELFF. In DNA, the CDR3 is TGTGCCAGCAGCTTAATGTATGGTCGGGGGTCTAACACCGGGGAGCTGTTTTTT.